This TCR beta chain was sequenced for a study of spatial heterogeneity in lung cancer. CDR1 is SGHRS and CDR2 is YFSETQ in the germline V gene. V gave up 1 base and J gave up 9 bases; unmatched junction bases: 5. The CDR3 has 14 residues. TCRdb recomputed calls from the 5' RACE reads with MiXCR, one row per CDR3 protein. The sample carries 25,000 or so distinct CDR3 sequences, roughly 6% recorded once. Described time point: blood at routine non-recurrence follow-up after resection. Whole RNA from tumor, nontumor lung or frozen PBMC was sequenced unsorted. The source is a male donor with early-stage non-small cell lung cancer. V usage is TRBV5-1 and J usage is TRBJ2-1; TRBD2 agrees at 9 bases. Source: PBMCs, taken at follow-up. The CDR3 loop reads CASSLSGLASEQFF. As DNA, the CDR3 is TGCGCCAGCAGCTTGTCAGGACTAGCGAGTGAGCAGTTCTTC.